These 8 T cell receptor beta chains came from one sample sequenced in a study of identical twins. One entry per CDR3 protein, called by TCRdb with MiXCR from the 5' RACE reads. Found here are about 460,000 distinct CDR3 sequences, 11% to 15% of them singletons; the top ten hold 0.5% to 0.65%. This sample also belongs to another study, concerning yellow fever vaccine responses in identical twins.

The sample consisted of CD4+ T cells sorted from blood. The receptors derive from a woman between 18 and 29 years old in good health.

The chain recombines TRBV7-2 with TRBJ1-4; 8 bases match TRBD1. V dropped 4 bases and J dropped 8; count of bases not matched to a gene: 6. CDR1 and CDR2 from the germline V gene are SGHTA and FQGNSA. This CDR3 spans 14 amino acids. The CDR3 nucleotides read TGTGCCAGCAGCTCCCGACAGGGGAAGGAAAAACTGTTTTTT. It encodes CASSSRQGKEKLFF.

In its sample, this clonotype was seen a few times. The chain uses TRBV6-1 and TRBJ2-2; weak D call: TRBD2 (5 bases). The CDR3 extends over 14 amino acids. V lost 5 bases, J lost 8 bases, and 15 bases lay in between. Germline V lookup: CDR1 MNHNS, CDR2 SASEGT. The DNA for the CDR3 is TGTGCCAGCAGTATTTCACTGAGGGTTGGGGAGCTGTTTTTT. Translation: CASSISLRVGELFF.

This clonotype turned up a few times. The chain joins TRBV5-1 to TRBJ2-3; TRBD2 matches 12 bases. The CDR3 has 16 amino acids. V lost 3 bases to trimming and J lost 2 bases; unmatched junction nucleotides: 4. The germline V gene has CDR1 SGHRS and CDR2 YFSETQ. CDR3 in DNA: TGCGCCAGCAGCTACCGGACTAGCGGGATCACAGATACGCAGTATTTT. Its translation: CASSYRTSGITDTQYF.

This clonotype was found a few times. This sequence joins TRBV12-3 or TRBV12-4 and TRBJ2-7; possibly TRBD2 for D (5 bases). This CDR3 is built from 14 residues. The V and J ends lost 2 bases and 4 bases respectively, with 12 bases between them. The CDR3 spells CASSLSTRGYEQYF. In DNA form, the CDR3 reads TGTGCCAGCAGTTTAAGTACCCGGGGTTACGAGCAGTACTTC.

This clonotype was seen only a few times. The chain employs TRBV20-1 and TRBJ1-1; a weak D match, TRBD1 (5 bases). With 5 bases removed from V and 5 bases from J, the gap between germline ends came to 12 bases. This CDR3 comprises 12 residues. In germline, CDR1 is DFQATT, CDR2 SNEGSKA (reference sequence). CDR3 protein: CSAGSGTTEAFF. In nucleotides, the CDR3 is TGCAGTGCTGGCTCAGGGACTACTGAAGCTTTCTTT.

The rearrangement uses TRBV7-2 and TRBJ2-1, with D possibly matching TRBD2 (5 bases). V was trimmed by 1 base and J by 5 bases, leaving 9 bases between them. The CDR3 is 14 amino acids. CDR1 is SGHTA and CDR2 is FQGNSA in the germline V gene. The CDR3 nucleotides are TGTGCCAGCAGCTTAGAATTCGGGGACAATGAGCAGTTCTTC. This encodes CASSLEFGDNEQFF.

This clonotype was seen a handful of times. This chain uses TRBV11-2 with TRBJ2-4, with D possibly being TRBD1 (5 bases). Germline CDR1 reads SGHAT; CDR2 reads FQNNGV. Trimming took 4 bases from V and 6 from J, leaving 13 bases between them. The CDR3 extends over 14 amino acids. CDR3 region: CASSSIGVLNIQYF. CDR3 DNA: TGTGCCAGCAGCTCAATAGGGGTTCTAAACATTCAGTACTTC.

V and J are TRBV12-3 or TRBV12-4 and TRBJ2-7, with 7 nucleotides matching TRBD1. J was trimmed by 3 bases and V by 5 bases; bases with no gene match: 7. The CDR3 is made up of 14 amino acids. CDR3 nucleotide sequence: TGTGCCAGCAGTGGGCGACAGGGATACTACGAGCAGTACTTC. The encoded protein is CASSGRQGYYEQYF.